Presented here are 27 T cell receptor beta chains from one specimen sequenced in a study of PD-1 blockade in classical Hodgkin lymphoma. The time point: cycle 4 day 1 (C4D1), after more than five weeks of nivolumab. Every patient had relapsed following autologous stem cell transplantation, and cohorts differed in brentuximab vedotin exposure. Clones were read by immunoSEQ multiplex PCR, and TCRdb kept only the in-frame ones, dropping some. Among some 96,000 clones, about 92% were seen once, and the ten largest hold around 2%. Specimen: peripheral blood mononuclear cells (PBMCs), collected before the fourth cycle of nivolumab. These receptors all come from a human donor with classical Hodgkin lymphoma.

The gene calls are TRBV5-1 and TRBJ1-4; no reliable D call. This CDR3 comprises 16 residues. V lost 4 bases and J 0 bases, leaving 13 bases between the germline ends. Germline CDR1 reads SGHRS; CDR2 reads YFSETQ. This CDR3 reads CASSKGRNPTNEKLFF. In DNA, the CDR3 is TGCGCCAGCAGCAAAGGACGGAACCCAACTAATGAAAAACTGTTTTTT.

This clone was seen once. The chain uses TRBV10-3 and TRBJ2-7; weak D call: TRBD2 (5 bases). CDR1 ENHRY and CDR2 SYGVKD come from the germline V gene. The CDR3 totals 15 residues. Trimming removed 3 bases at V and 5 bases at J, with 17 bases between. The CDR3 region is CAISDNKGVSHEQYF. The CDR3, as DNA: TGTGCCATCAGTGATAACAAGGGAGTTTCCCACGAGCAGTACTTC.

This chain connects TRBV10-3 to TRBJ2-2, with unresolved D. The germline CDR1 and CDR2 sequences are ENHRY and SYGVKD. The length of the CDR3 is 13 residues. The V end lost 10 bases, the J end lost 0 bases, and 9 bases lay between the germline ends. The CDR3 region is CATGYANTGELFF. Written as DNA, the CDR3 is TGTGCCACCGGGTACGCGAACACCGGGGAGCTGTTTTTT.

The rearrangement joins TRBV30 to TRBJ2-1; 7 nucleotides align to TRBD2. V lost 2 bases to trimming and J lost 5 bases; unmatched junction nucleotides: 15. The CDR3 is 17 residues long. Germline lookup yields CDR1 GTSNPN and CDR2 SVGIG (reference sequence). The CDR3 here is CAWSPIGIAGWHNEQFF. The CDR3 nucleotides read TGTGCCTGGAGTCCCATAGGGATAGCGGGTTGGCACAATGAGCAGTTCTTC.

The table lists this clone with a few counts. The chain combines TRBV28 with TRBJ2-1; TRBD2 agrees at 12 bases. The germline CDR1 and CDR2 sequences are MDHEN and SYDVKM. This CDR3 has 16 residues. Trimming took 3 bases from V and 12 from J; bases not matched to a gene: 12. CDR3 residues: CASSLRASGRASGQFF. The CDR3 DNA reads TGTGCCAGCAGTTTGAGGGCTAGCGGGAGGGCCTCCGGGCAGTTCTTC.

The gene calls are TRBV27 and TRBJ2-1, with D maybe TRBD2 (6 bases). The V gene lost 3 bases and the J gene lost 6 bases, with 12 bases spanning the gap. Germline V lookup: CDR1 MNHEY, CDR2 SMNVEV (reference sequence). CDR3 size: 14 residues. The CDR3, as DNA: TGTGCCAGCAGTTTTTCAGGACTAAGCAATGAGCAGTTCTTC. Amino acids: CASSFSGLSNEQFF.

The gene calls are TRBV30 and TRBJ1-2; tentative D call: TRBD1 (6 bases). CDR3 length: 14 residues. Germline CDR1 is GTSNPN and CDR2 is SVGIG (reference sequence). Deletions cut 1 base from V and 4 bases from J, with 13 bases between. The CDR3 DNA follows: TGTGCCTGGAGTGGGACAGCTAAATCCTATGGCTACACCTTC. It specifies CAWSGTAKSYGYTF.

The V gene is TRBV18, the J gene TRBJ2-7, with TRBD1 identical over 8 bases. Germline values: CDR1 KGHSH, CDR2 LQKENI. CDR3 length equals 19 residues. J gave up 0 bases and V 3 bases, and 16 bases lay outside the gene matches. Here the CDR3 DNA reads TGTGCCAGCTCACCTTTTAGAGCGGTGAGACAGGGGAGCTCCTACGAGCAGTACTTC. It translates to CASSPFRAVRQGSSYEQYF.

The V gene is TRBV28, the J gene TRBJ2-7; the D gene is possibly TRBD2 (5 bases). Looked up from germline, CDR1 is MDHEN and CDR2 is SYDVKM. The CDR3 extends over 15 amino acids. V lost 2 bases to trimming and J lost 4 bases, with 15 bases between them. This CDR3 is CASSLPGGNLYEQYF. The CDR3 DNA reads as TGTGCCAGCAGTTTACCCGGAGGTAATCTATACGAGCAGTACTTC.

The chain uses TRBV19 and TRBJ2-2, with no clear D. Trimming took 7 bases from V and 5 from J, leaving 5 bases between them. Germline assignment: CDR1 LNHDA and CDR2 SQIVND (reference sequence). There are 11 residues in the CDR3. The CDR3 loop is CASTATGELFF. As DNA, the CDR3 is TGTGCCAGTACCGCTACCGGGGAGCTGTTTTTT.

CDR3 DNA sequence: TGCGCCAGCACCGACGGTGGGAGCTCTGGGGCCAACGTCCTGACTTTC. Translated: CASTDGGSSGANVLTF. The chain uses TRBV4-1 and TRBJ2-6; perhaps TRBD2 as D (5 bases). Trimming took 7 bases from V and 0 from J, leaving 13 bases between them. CDR3 length equals 16 residues. The V gene's germline CDR1 is MGHRA and CDR2 YSYEKL.

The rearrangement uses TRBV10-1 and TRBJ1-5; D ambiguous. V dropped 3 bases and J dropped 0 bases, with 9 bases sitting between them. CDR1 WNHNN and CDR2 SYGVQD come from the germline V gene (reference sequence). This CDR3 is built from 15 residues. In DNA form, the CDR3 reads TGCGCCAGCAGTGATTCGGGATCTAGCAATCAGCCCCAGCATTTT. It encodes CASSDSGSSNQPQHF.

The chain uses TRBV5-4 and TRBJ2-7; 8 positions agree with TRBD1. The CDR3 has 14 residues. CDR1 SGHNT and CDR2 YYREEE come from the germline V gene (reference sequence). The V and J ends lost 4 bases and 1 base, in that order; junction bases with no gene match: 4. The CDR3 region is CASSRQGMSYEQYF. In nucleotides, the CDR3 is TGTGCCAGCAGCCGACAGGGGATGTCCTACGAGCAGTACTTC.

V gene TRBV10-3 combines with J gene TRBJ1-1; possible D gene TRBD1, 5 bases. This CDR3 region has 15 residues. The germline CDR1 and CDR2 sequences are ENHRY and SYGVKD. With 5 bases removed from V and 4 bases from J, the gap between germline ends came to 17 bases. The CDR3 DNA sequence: TGTGCCATCAGTCCCGGGGGGGACCAGCTCACTGAAGCTTTCTTT. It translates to CAISPGGDQLTEAFF.

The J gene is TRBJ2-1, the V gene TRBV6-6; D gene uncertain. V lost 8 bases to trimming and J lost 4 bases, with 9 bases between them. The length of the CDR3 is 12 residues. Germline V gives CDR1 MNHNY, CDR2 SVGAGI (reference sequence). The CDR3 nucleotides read TGTGCCAGCTCTAGGCAGTACAATGAGCAGTTCTTC. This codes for CASSRQYNEQFF.

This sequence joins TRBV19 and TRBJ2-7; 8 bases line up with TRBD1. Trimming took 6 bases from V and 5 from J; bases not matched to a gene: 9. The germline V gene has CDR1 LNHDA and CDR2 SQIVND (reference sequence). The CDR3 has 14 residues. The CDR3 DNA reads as TGTGCCAGTAGCCCCAGGACAGGGCTCCACGAGCAGTACTTC. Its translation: CASSPRTGLHEQYF.

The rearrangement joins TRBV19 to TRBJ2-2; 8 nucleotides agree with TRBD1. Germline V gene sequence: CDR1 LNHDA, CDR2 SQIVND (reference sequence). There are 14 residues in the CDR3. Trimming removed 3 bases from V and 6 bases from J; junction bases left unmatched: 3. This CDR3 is CASSIGQGAGELFF. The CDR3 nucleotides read TGTGCCAGTAGTATTGGACAGGGTGCCGGGGAGCTGTTTTTT.

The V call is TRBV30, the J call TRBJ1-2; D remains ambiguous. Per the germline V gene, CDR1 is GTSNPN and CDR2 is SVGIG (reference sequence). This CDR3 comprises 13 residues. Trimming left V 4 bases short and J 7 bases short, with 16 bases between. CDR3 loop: CAWTERDRGGYTF. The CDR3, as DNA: TGTGCCTGGACGGAGAGGGATCGTGGTGGCTACACCTTC. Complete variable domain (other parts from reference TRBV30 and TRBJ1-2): SQTIHQWPATLVQPVGSPLSLECTVEGTSNPNLYWYRQAAGRGLQLLFYSVGIGQISSEVPQNLSASRPQDRQFILSSKKLLLSDSGFYLCAWTERDRGGYTFGSGTRLTVV.

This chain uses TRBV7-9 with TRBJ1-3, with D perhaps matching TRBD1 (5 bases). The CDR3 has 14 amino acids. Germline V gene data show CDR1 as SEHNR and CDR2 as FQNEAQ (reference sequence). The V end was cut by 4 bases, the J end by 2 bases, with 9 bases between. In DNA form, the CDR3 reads TGTGCCAGCAGCTCGGCGGGGGCTGGAAACACCATATATTTT. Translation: CASSSAGAGNTIYF.

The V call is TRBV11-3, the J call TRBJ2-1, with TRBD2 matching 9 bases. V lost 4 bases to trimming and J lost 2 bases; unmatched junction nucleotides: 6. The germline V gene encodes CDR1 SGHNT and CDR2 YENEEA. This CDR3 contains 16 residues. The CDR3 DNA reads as TGTGCCAGCAGCTCAACAATAGCGGGAGCCTACAATGAGCAGTTCTTC. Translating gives CASSSTIAGAYNEQFF. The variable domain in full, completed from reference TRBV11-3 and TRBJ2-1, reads EAGVVQSPRYKIIEKKQPVAFWCNPISGHNTLYWYLQNLGQGPELLIRYENEEAVDDSQLPKDRFSAERLKGVDSTLKIQPAELGDSAVYLCASSSTIAGAYNEQFFGPGTRLTVL.

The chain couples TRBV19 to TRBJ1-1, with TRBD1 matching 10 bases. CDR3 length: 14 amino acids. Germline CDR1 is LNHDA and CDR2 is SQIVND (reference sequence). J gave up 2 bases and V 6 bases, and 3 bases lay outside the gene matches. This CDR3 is CASSRDRGNTEAFF. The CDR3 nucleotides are TGTGCCAGTAGCCGGGACAGGGGAAACACTGAAGCTTTCTTT.

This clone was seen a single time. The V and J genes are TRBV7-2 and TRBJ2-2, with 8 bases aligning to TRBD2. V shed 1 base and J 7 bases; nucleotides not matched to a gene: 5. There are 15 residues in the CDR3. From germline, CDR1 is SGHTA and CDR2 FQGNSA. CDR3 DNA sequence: TGTGCCAGCAGCTTAGGACTAGCGTTTGGCGGGGAGCTGTTTTTT. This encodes CASSLGLAFGGELFF.

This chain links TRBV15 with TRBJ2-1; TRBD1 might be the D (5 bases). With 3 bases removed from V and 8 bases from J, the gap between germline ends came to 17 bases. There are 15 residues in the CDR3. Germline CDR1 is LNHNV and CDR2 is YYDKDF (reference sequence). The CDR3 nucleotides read TGTGCCACCAGCAGTAGCCGGTCCAGGGCCCATGAGCAGTTCTTC. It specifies CATSSSRSRAHEQFF.

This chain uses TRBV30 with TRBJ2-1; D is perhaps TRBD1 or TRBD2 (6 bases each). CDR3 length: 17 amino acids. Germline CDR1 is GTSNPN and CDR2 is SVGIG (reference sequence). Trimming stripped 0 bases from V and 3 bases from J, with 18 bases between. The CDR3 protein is CAWSVRGLGGNYNEQFF. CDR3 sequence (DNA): TGTGCCTGGAGTGTCAGGGGCCTTGGCGGGAACTACAATGAGCAGTTCTTC.

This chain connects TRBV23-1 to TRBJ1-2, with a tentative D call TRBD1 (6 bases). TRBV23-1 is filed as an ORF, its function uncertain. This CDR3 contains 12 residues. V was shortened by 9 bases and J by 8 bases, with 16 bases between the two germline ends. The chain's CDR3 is CARKTGRAGYTF. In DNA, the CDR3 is TGCGCCAGGAAGACAGGCCGCGCGGGCTACACCTTC.

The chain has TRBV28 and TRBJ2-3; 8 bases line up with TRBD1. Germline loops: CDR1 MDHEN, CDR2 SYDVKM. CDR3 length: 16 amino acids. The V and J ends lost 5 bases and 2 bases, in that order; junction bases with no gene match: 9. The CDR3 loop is CASSRGTGRVTDTQYF. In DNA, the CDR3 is TGTGCCAGCAGTCGTGGGACAGGTCGGGTCACAGATACGCAGTATTTT.

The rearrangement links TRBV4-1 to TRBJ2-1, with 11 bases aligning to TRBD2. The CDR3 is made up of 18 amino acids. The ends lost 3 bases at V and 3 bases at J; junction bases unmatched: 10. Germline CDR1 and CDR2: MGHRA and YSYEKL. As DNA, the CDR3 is TGCGCCAGCAGCCAGCAGCTTAGCGGGAGGGCCTTCTACAATGAGCAGTTCTTC. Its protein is CASSQQLSGRAFYNEQFF.